Listed below are T cell receptor beta chains from one sample, sequenced in a study of T cells in Graves' hyperthyroidism and ophthalmopathy. TCRdb redid the calling of the multiplex PCR reads with MiXCR, one entry per CDR3 protein. The data show under 350,000 distinct CDR3 sequences, 15% to 20% seen once. The sample taken for sequencing was blood. The source of these receptors is a woman aged 55-69 years with Graves' ophthalmopathy. Both conserved end residues are trimmed from each CDR3.

j_gene | v_gene | CDR3aa
TRBJ2-5 | TRBV11-2 | ASGSGYQETQY
TRBJ2-3 | TRBV20-1 | SVGSPSTDTQY
TRBJ1-5 | TRBV20-1 | SARRQGQRDNQPQH
TRBJ2-7 | TRBV6-1 | ASSEYVMAANYEQY
TRBJ1-6 | TRBV9 | ASSVGVSPLH
TRBJ2-3 | TRBV7-9 | ASSLAWSERGITDTQY
TRBJ1-5 | TRBV18 | ASSPETALPQH
TRBJ1-1 | TRBV5-1 | ASSLDLGRNTEAF
TRBJ1-2 | TRBV6-1 | ASSAPEGTGRIYGYT
TRBJ2-1 | TRBV24-1 | ATSVANEQF
TRBJ2-5 | TRBV7-9 | ASSSEGEETQY
TRBJ2-7 | TRBV11-1 | ASSQPGLTYEQY
TRBJ2-2 | TRBV5-1 | ASNGVQGTGELF
TRBJ1-4 | TRBV12-3/TRBV12-4 | ASRQGMGEKLF
TRBJ2-7 | TRBV5-1 | ASSFSGTGPYEQY
TRBJ1-2 | TRBV7-9 | ASRAGAKGFSVYGYT
TRBJ1-1 | TRBV7-6 | ASSLFEGGMNTEAF
TRBJ2-5 | TRBV5-8 | ASSPGTSHETQY
TRBJ1-2 | TRBV12-3/TRBV12-4 | AIEPRGTAYYGYT
TRBJ2-1 | TRBV11-2 | ASSSSLAGALSNEQF
TRBJ2-5 | TRBV4-3 | ASSQGDRVSRETQY
TRBJ2-4 | TRBV19 | ASRAPGAKNIQY
TRBJ1-4 | TRBV4-2 | ASSQALGGATNEKLF
TRBJ2-7 | TRBV5-1 | ASSLGGSSSYEQY
TRBJ1-5 | TRBV6-1 | ASSLQGLSNQPQH
TRBJ2-7 | TRBV28 | ASSFDGTGVYEQY
TRBJ2-3 | TRBV2 | ASSPGGTQY
TRBJ2-3 | TRBV9 | ASSVEADASTDTQY
TRBJ2-5 | TRBV19 | ASSMSGSEMETQY
TRBJ2-7 | TRBV3-1 | ASTAASGGTYEQY
TRBJ1-6 | TRBV28 | ASSLPRNNSPLH
TRBJ2-3 | TRBV20-1 | SGSRLAKTDTQY
TRBJ2-5 | TRBV28 | ASSLWSGLAGRETQY
TRBJ1-5 | TRBV5-5 | ASSLLRGSQPQH
TRBJ2-3 | TRBV19 | ASSIRLAHDTQY
TRBJ2-1 | TRBV6-2/TRBV6-3 | ASSRGLGENNEQF
TRBJ2-7 | TRBV20-1 | SARDRTGGMIYEQY
TRBJ2-3 | TRBV29-1 | SAKRGPITDTQY
TRBJ2-3 | TRBV28 | ASSLGGDADTQY
TRBJ2-7 | TRBV12-5 | ASGPRSAYEQY
TRBJ2-7 | TRBV7-6 | ASSLGIFSYEQY
TRBJ1-4 | TRBV20-1 | SAREGHRDEKLF
TRBJ1-2 | TRBV28 | ASSPPGTAYGYT
TRBJ2-7 | TRBV10-3 | AIRGTSGSLDEQY
NA | TRBV10-3 | ASSFGGAFESQF
TRBJ1-2 | TRBV5-1 | ASSLEDSSYGYT
TRBJ2-2 | TRBV12-3/TRBV12-4 | ASSFFQGGTTGELF
TRBJ1-3 | TRBV28 | ASAKSGRSGNTIY
TRBJ1-1 | TRBV29-1 | SVETQVGAEAF
TRBJ1-2 | TRBV20-1 | SARVDRGFGYT
TRBJ2-7 | TRBV6-2/TRBV6-3 | ASSLTGFYEQY
TRBJ2-3 | TRBV5-1 | ASSGNIGGGTDTQY
TRBJ2-3 | TRBV28 | ASSSTETGTADTQY
TRBJ2-1 | TRBV7-3 | ASSLDRYNEQS